This T cell receptor beta chain was obtained from a study of identical twins. The CDR3 extends over 14 amino acids. The germline V gene has CDR1 MNHNS and CDR2 SASEGT. With V trimmed by 8 bases and J by 6 bases, 8 bases remained unmatched. Broader study findings: The more abundant beta clonotypes in cord blood had fewer insertions, and memory repertoires did not show this.

This clonotype was counted at least ten times. As yet, its antigen is unknown. Healthy Caucasian individuals made up all the donors. cDNA molecules carried unique molecular identifiers, and template switching added a universal primer site. TCRdb re-called the 5' RACE reads with MiXCR, one entry per CDR3 protein. The sample holds about 530,000 distinct CDR3 sequences, roughly 15% seen once. The data were also submitted as part of a second study, on yellow fever vaccine responses in identical twins.

The specimen sequenced was CD4+ T cells sorted from blood. The sequence derives from a woman between 18 and 30 years old in good health. The rearrangement joins TRBV6-1 to TRBJ2-1; 9 positions agree with TRBD2. The CDR3 sequence: CASSSGGTLNEQFF. The CDR3 DNA reads as TGTGCCAGCTCGAGCGGGGGGACCCTCAATGAGCAGTTCTTC.